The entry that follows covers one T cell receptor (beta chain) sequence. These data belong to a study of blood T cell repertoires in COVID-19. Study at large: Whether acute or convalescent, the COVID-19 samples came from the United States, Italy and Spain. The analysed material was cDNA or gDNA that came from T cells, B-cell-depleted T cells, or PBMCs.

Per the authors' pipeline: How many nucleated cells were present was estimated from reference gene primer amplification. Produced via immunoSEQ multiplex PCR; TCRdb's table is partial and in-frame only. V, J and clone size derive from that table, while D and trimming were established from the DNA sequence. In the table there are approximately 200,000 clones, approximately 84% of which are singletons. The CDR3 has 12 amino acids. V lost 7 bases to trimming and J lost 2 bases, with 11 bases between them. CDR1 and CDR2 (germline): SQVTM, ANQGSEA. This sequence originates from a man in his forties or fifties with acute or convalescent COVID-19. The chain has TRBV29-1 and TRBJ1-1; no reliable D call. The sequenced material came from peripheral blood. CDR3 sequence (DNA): TGCAGCGCCCGAGTGACTAACACTGAAGCTTTCTTT. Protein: CSARVTNTEAFF.